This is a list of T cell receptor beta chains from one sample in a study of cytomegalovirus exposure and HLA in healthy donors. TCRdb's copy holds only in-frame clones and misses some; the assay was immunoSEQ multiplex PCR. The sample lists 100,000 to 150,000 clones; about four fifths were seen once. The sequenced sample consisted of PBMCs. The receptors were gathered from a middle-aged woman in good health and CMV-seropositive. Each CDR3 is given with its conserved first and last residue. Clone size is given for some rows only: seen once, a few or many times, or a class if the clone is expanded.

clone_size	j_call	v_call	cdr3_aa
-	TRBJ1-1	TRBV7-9	CSSSLEGGLGTEAFF
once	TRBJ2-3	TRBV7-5	CVRSLALPPGQLTDTQYF
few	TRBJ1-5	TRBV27	CASSFWGRPQHF
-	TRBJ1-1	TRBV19	CASSRKTGVNTEAFF
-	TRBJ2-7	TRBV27	CASSFPNRAEAVFYEQYF
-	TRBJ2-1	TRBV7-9	CAGESGMSYNEQFF
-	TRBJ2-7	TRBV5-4	CASSLGLAGALSYEQYF
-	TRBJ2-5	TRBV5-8	CASSSGSIGTQYF
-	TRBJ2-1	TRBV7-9	CASSLRPNQGADEQFF
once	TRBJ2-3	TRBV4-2	CASSPGTSGRAFTDTQYF
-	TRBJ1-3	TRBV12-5	CASGSGQGRNTIYF
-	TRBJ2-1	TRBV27	CASTADGSSYNEQFF
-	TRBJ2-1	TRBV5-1	CASSPDRGYVVEQFF
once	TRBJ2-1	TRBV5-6	CASSPLLAGLRNEQFF
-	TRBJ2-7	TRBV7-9	CSSSYTAGAEHEQYF
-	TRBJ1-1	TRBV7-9	CSQGREAAFF
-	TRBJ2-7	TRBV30	CAWRPKTSGYEQYF
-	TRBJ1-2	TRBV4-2	CASSQDPVDSGAYGYTF
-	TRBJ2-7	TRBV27	CASSLRTGEGEQYF
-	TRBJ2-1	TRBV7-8	CASSNEGHQTRLRNEQFF
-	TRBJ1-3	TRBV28	CASSPGHRGNTIYF
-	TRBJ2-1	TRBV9	CASSVGLAAVGSYNEQFF
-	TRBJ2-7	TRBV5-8	CASSLPGLRSLSEQYF
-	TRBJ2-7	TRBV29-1	CSAEVAESYEQYF
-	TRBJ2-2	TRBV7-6	CASSLLGGDTGELFF
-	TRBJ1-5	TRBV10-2	CASSNHRTDSNQPQHF
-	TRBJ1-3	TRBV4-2	CASSPAQAGNTIYF
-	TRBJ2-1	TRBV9	CASSVGLAGAYNEQFF
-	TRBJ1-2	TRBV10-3	CAISETYLPDTNYGYTF
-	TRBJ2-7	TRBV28	CASSLPGLAGQYEQYF
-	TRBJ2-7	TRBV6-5	CASSIKSQGTYEQYF
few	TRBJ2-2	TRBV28	CASSSPGANTGELFF
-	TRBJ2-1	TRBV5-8	CASSLGGTFYNEQFF
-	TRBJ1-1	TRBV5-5	CASRDLAGEAFF
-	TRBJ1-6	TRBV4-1	CASSQDTGAWSNSPLHF
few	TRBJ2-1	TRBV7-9	CASSLEAGAYNEQFF
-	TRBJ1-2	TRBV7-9	CSSSEDRGSLWSYTF
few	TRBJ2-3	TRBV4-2	CASSPEGRSTDTQYF
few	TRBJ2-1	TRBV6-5	CASRPGLAGRNEQFF
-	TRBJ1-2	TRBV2	CASRATGAGGSNGYTF
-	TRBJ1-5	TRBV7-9	CASSLSGDQPQHF
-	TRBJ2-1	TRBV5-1	CASSLGAGVEQFF
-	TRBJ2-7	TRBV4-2	CASSQDSSGRGEQYF
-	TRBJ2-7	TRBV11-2	CASSPGYEQYF
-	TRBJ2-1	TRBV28	CASSQDRGGNEQFF
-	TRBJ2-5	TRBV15	CATSPGLARETQYF
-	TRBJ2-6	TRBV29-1	CSAGDSSGANVLTF
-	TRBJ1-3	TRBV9	CASSVAGGTDTIYF
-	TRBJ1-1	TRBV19	CASSMALNTEAFF
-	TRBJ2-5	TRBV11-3	CASSFRRAGAETQYF